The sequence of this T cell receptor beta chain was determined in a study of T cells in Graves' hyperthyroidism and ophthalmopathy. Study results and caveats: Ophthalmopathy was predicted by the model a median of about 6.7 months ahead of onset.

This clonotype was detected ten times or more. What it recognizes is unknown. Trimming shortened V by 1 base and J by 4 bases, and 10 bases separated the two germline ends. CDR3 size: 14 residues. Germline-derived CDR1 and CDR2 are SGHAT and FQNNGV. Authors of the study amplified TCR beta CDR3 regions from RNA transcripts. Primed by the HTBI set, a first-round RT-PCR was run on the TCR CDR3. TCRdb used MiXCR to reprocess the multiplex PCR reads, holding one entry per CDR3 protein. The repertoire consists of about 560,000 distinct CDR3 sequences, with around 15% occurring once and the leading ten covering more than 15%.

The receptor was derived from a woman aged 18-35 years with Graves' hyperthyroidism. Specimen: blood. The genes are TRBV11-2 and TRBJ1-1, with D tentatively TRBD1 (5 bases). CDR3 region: CASSLARGATEAFF. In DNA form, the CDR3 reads TGTGCCAGCAGCTTAGCGAGGGGCGCCACTGAAGCTTTCTTT.